Sequencing of this T cell receptor beta chain was carried out in a study of CD8 T cells in Susac syndrome. cDNA came from approximately 0.5 to 1 ug RNA primed by random hexamers. Across 54 Vbeta and 13 Jbeta, TCR beta CDR3 was amplified with immunoSEQ multiplex PCR. MiXCR, run by TCRdb on the immunoSEQ multiplex PCR reads, gives a single entry per CDR3 protein. The sample contains around 80,000 distinct CDR3 sequences, roughly nine tenths of which appear only once. This clonotype came up once. TEMRA cells were FACS-enriched and CD8+ and CD4+ T cells negatively isolated. The CDR3 is made up of 14 amino acids. Germline V gene data show CDR1 as MRHNA and CDR2 as SNTAGT. V shed 2 bases and J shed 6 bases, with 11 bases lying between them.

The sequence was obtained from a human donor with multiple sclerosis. The chain links TRBV6-4 to TRBJ2-1; D may correspond to TRBD1 or TRBD2 (5 bases each). Sequencing was carried out using CD8+ T cells from PBMCs. The CDR3 sequence: CASSDGTSANEQFF. The CDR3, as DNA: TGTGCCAGCAGTGACGGGACCTCGGCCAATGAGCAGTTCTTC.